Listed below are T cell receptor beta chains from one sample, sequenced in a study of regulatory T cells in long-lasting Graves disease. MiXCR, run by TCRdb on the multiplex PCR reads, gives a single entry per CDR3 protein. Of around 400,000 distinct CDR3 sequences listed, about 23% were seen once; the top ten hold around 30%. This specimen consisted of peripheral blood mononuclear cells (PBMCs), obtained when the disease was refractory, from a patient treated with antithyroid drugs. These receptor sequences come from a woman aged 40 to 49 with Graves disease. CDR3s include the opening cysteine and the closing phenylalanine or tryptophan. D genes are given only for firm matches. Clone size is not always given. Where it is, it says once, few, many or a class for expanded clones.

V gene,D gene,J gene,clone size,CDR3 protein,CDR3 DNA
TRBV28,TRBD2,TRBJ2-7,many,CASSFAGDYEQYF,TGTGCCAGCAGTTTTGCGGGAGATTACGAGCAGTACTTC
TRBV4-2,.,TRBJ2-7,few,CASSSWTGGSLGYEQYF,TGTGCCAGCAGCTCGTGGACCGGGGGCTCCCTGGGCTACGAGCAGTACTTC
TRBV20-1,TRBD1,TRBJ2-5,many,CSARTGIKSETQYF,TGCAGTGCTCGGACAGGGATCAAGTCGGAGACCCAGTACTTC
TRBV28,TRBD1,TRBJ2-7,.,CASSHRADNQVWGQGRQNEQYF,TGTGCCAGCAGTCACAGGGCCGACAACCAGGTGTGGGGACAGGGCCGACAAAACGAGCAGTACTTC
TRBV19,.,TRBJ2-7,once,CASRASPYEQYF,TGTGCCAGCCGGGCCTCCCCCTACGAGCAGTACTTC
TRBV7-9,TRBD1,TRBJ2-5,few,CASSKPRTGQETQYF,TGTGCCAGCAGCAAACCCAGGACAGGACAAGAGACCCAGTACTTC
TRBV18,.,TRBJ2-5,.,CASSPPGWEETQYF,TGTGCCAGCTCACCGCCCGGGTGGGAAGAGACCCAGTACTTC
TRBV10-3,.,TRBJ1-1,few,CAISKGGGNTEAFF,TGTGCCATCAGTAAGGGTGGGGGGAACACTGAAGCTTTCTTT
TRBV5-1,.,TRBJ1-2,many,CASSYWDGDYGYTF,TGCGCCAGCAGCTATTGGGACGGAGACTATGGCTACACCTTC
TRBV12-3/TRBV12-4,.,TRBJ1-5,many,CASSLKDSNQPQHF,TGTGCCAGCAGTTTAAAGGATAGCAATCAGCCCCAGCATTTT
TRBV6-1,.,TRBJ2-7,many,CASIYSTGNSYEQYF,TGTGCCAGCATCTATAGCACCGGCAACTCCTACGAGCAGTACTTC
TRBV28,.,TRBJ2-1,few,CASSFFGETSYNEQFF,TGTGCCAGCAGTTTTTTCGGAGAAACATCCTACAATGAGCAGTTCTTC
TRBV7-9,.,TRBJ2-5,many,CASSFGETQYF,TGTGCCAGCAGCTTCGGGGAGACCCAGTACTTC
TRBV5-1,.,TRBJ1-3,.,CASRVEGPGNTIYF,TGCGCCAGCAGAGTAGAGGGTCCTGGAAACACCATATATTTT
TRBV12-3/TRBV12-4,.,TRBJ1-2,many,CASSLEGGYTF,TGTGCCAGCAGTTTAGAGGGCGGCTACACCTTC
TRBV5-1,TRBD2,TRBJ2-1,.,CASSPWGRTSGRNEQFF,TGCGCCAGCAGCCCGTGGGGTCGGACTAGCGGGAGAAATGAGCAGTTCTTC
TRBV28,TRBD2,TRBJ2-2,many,CASSPGLVSTGELFF,TGTGCCAGCAGTCCGGGACTAGTATCCACCGGGGAGCTGTTTTTT
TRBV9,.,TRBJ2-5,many,CASSVAVGGGETQYF,TGTGCCAGCAGCGTAGCGGTCGGAGGCGGGGAGACCCAGTACTTC
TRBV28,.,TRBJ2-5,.,CASRNWGIGYETQYF,TGTGCCAGCCGTAACTGGGGGATAGGATACGAGACCCAGTACTTC
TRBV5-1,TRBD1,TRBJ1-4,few,CASSLTGTGPPTNEKLFF,TGCGCCAGCAGCCTCACCGGGACAGGGCCACCAACTAATGAAAAACTGTTTTTT
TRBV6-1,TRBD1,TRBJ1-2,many,CASSETPGQGGSGYTF,TGTGCCAGCAGTGAAACACCGGGACAGGGGGGAAGTGGCTACACCTTC
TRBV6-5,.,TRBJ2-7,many,CASSYSSATGRSLYEQYF,TGTGCCAGCAGTTACTCGAGCGCTACGGGGAGGTCGTTGTACGAGCAGTACTTC
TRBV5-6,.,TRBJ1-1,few,CASSLGGLGTEAFF,TGTGCCAGCAGCTTGGGGGGGTTAGGCACTGAAGCTTTCTTT
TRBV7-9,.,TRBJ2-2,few,CASSLLSLGGTGELFF,TGTGCCAGCAGCTTATTATCCCTCGGGGGCACCGGGGAGCTGTTTTTT
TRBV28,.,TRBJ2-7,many,CASSSYYEQYF,TGTGCCAGCAGCTCCTACTACGAGCAGTACTTC
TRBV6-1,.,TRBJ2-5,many,CASGAVVETQYF,TGTGCCAGCGGTGCAGTTGTGGAGACCCAGTACTTC
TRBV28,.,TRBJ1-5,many,CASSFGPGYQPQHF,TGTGCCAGCAGTTTCGGGCCCGGGTATCAGCCCCAGCATTTT
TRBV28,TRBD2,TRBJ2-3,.,CASSLRTRGFVDTQYF,TGTGCCAGCAGTTTACGGACTAGAGGGTTTGTAGATACGCAATATTTT
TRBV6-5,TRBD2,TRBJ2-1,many,CASSYIIGAGDRRNEQFF,TGTGCCAGCAGTTACATTATTGGGGCGGGAGATCGTCGGAATGAGCAGTTCTTC
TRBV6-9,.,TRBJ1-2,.,CASSYLRDRGYGYTF,TGTGCCAGCAGTTACCTCCGAGACCGGGGCTATGGCTACACCTTC
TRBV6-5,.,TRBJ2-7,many,CASSYTIPGPTTYEQYF,TGTGCCAGCAGTTACACAATACCGGGCCCGACCACCTACGAGCAGTACTTC
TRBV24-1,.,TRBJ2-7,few,CATSDPDSGGDEQYF,TGTGCCACCAGTGATCCAGACTCGGGCGGGGACGAGCAGTACTTC
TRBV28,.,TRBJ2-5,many,CASSFTGRETQYF,TGTGCCAGCAGTTTCACGGGCCGAGAGACCCAGTACTTC
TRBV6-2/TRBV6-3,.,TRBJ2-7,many,CASSYRQGYEQYF,TGTGCCAGCAGTTACAGGCAGGGCTACGAGCAGTACTTC
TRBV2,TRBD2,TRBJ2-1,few,CASRAGLAGRSSYNEQFF,TGTGCCAGCAGGGCCGGACTAGCGGGACGAAGCTCCTACAATGAGCAGTTCTTC
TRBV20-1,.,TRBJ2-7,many,CSASWVEQYF,TGCAGTGCTTCTTGGGTTGAGCAGTACTTC
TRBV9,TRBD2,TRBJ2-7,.,CASSDGLAGGSYEQYF,TGTGCCAGCAGCGACGGACTAGCGGGAGGATCGTACGAGCAGTACTTC
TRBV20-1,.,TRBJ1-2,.,CSASGLLPNGYTF,TGCAGTGCTAGCGGTCTTCTTCCTAATGGCTACACCTTC
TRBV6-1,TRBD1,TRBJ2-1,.,CASSTGTGKFF,TGTGCCAGCAGCACAGGGACAGGGAAGTTCTTC
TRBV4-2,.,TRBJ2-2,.,CASSQKLGPTVSGELFF,TGTGCCAGCAGCCAAAAGTTGGGACCGACAGTCAGCGGGGAGCTGTTTTTT
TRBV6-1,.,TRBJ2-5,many,CASSEGTAMQETQYF,TGTGCCAGCAGTGAAGGGACAGCGATGCAAGAGACCCAGTACTTC
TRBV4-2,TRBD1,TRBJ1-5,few,CASSQDRVWDQPQHF,TGTGCCAGCAGCCAGGACAGGGTTTGGGATCAGCCCCAGCATTTT
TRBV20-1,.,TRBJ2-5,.,CSARTLARWNQYF,TGCAGTGCTAGAACTCTGGCGCGGTGGAACCAGTACTTC
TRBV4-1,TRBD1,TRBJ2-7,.,CASSQDGTGFYEQYF,TGCGCCAGCAGCCAAGATGGGACAGGGTTCTACGAGCAGTACTTC
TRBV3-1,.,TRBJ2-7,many,CASSQDVPNEQYF,TGTGCCAGCAGCCAAGATGTGCCGAACGAGCAGTACTTC
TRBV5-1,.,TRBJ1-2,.,CASSSGLSPVYGYTF,TGTGCCAGCAGCAGCGGTCTGAGCCCGGTCTATGGCTACACCTTC
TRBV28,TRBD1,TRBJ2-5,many,CASSPDRGPHRETQYF,TGTGCCAGCAGCCCGGACAGGGGGCCCCACCGGGAGACCCAGTACTTC
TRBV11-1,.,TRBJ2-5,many,CASSWGQETQYF,TGTGCCAGCAGTTGGGGCCAAGAGACCCAGTACTTC
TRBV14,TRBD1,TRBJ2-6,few,CASSPTGAGANVLTF,TGTGCCAGCAGCCCGACAGGGGCTGGGGCCAACGTCCTGACTTTC
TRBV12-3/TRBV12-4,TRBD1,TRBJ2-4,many,CASSRSQGDGNIQYF,TGTGCCAGCAGTCGATCTCAGGGGGACGGAAACATTCAGTACTTC
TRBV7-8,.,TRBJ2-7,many,CASSPFGGGYEQYF,TGTGCCAGCAGCCCGTTCGGGGGAGGCTACGAGCAGTACTTC
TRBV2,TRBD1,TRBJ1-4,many,CASRDSLNEKLFF,TGTGCCAGTCGGGACAGCCTAAATGAAAAACTGTTTTTT
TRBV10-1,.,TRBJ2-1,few,CASSERDTQFF,TGCGCCAGCAGTGAGAGGGACACACAGTTCTTC
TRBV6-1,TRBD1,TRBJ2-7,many,CASRDFRGRYEQYF,TGTGCCAGCAGGGATTTCAGGGGGCGGTACGAGCAGTACTTC
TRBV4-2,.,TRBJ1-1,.,CASSRQGGITEAFF,TGTGCCAGCAGTCGGCAGGGAGGAATCACTGAAGCTTTCTTT
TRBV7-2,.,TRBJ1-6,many,CASSLEGVANNSPLHF,TGTGCCAGCAGCTTAGAAGGGGTGGCGAATAATTCACCCCTCCACTTT
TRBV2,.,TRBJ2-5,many,CASSEALKRVQETQYF,TGTGCCAGCAGTGAAGCGTTGAAGCGGGTACAAGAGACCCAGTACTTC
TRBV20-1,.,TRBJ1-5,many,CSASRGSDNQPQHF,TGCAGTGCTAGCCGAGGGTCCGACAATCAGCCCCAGCATTTT
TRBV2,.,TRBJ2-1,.,CASSDPGINEQFF,TGTGCCAGCAGTGATCCCGGGATCAATGAGCAGTTCTTC